This T cell receptor (beta chain) is from a study of T cell changes during pregnancy in multiple sclerosis. Deletions cut 5 bases from V and 4 bases from J, with 7 bases between. Germline V CDR1 and CDR2: SGHAT, FQDESV (reference sequence). This CDR3 region has 12 residues. TCRdb's table, derived via immunoSEQ multiplex PCR, lists solely in-frame clones and lacks some. The data contain around 70,000 clones, approximately 92% of them singletons. This TCR was recovered from a female donor with multiple sclerosis, enrolled in a pregnancy study. The J gene is TRBJ2-3, the V gene TRBV11-1; D is ambiguous. The sample in question was peripheral blood, obtained before pregnancy. DNA of the CDR3: TGTGCCAGCAGCCGACTCGCAGATACGCAGTATTTT. Translation: CASSRLADTQYF.